The 21 T cell receptor beta chains in this list originate from one sample, sequenced in a study of control samples from healthy donors and cancer patients. Measured with immunoSEQ multiplex PCR; TCRdb has only the in-frame clones, and not every one. The table includes some 130,000 clones, about 90% detected once. The sequencing input was blood. The receptors originated from a woman in her forties or fifties in good health.

In this sample, this clone turned up once. J is TRBJ2-2 and V is TRBV5-1, with 14 nucleotides matching TRBD2. The CDR3 runs 19 residues. Germline CDR1 is SGHRS and CDR2 is YFSETQ. With 4 bases clipped from V and 2 bases from J, the junction kept 10 bases outside the gene matches. The CDR3 bases are TGCGCCAGCAGCAAACCGACTAGCGGGGGGGCCTCTAACACCGGGGAGCTGTTTTTT. Residues: CASSKPTSGGASNTGELFF.

This chain links TRBV3-1 (or the pseudogene TRBV3-2) with TRBJ1-3; D gene uncertain. CDR3 size: 15 residues. V was shortened by 0 bases and J by 0 bases, with 6 bases between the two germline ends. The V gene's germline CDR1 is LGHDT and CDR2 YNNKEL (reference sequence). In DNA, the CDR3 is TGTGCCAGCAGCCAAGACAGCCTCTCTGGAAACACCATATATTTT. This gives the protein CASSQDSLSGNTIYF.

This clone was observed a single time. The chain joins TRBV11-3 to TRBJ2-7, with no clear D. Germline lookup yields CDR1 SGHNT and CDR2 YENEEA. The V end was cut by 0 bases, the J end by 6 bases, with 6 bases between. The CDR3 is made up of 12 amino acids. DNA for the CDR3: TGTGCCAGCAGCTTAGATAAGGGCGAGCAGTACTTC. It codes for CASSLDKGEQYF.

This chain joins TRBV6-6 and TRBJ2-1, with 8 bases that match TRBD1. After removal of 2 bases from V and 8 bases from J, the junction contained 5 bases not matched to a gene. CDR1 and CDR2 (germline): MNHNY, SVGAGI (reference sequence). The CDR3 contains 14 residues. CDR3 coding DNA: TGTGCCAGCAGTTACCAGGGGGCGAGGGATGAGCAGTTCTTC. Its protein is CASSYQGARDEQFF.

The genes are TRBV6-5 and TRBJ1-1, with D unclear. Trimming cost V 7 bases and J 4 bases, with 13 bases left between them. This CDR3 is built from 13 residues. Germline V gene data show CDR1 as MNHEY and CDR2 as SVGAGI. The CDR3 DNA reads as TGTGCCAGCACCCGTGGCACAGTCACTGAAGCTTTCTTT. This codes for CASTRGTVTEAFF.

The CDR3 DNA follows: TGTGCCAGCAGTCGGGACACCACAGATACGCAGTATTTT. Its translation is CASSRDTTDTQYF. The genes are TRBV25-1 and TRBJ2-3; possibly TRBD1 for D (6 bases). Per the germline V gene, CDR1 is MGHDK and CDR2 is SYGVNS. The CDR3 spans 13 residues. V was pared by 5 bases and J by 2 bases, with 8 bases between.

The sample holds one count of this clone. The chain carries TRBV30 and TRBJ1-5; weak D call: TRBD1 (5 bases). The CDR3 extends over 12 amino acids. Germline V CDR1 and CDR2: GTSNPN, SVGIG (reference sequence). V was clipped by 2 bases and J by 7 bases, with 9 bases between them. CDR3 region: CAWSPGGQPQHF. CDR3 sequence (DNA): TGTGCCTGGAGTCCTGGGGGGCAGCCCCAGCATTTT. Using reference TRBV30 and TRBJ1-5 for the parts outside the CDR3, the full variable domain is SQTIHQWPATLVQPVGSPLSLECTVEGTSNPNLYWYRQAAGRGLQLLFYSVGIGQISSEVPQNLSASRPQDRQFILSSKKLLLSDSGFYLCAWSPGGQPQHFGDGTRLSIL.

The J gene is TRBJ1-2, the V gene TRBV6-5; tentative D call: TRBD1 (5 bases). The germline CDR1 and CDR2 sequences are MNHEY and SVGAGI. The length of the CDR3 is 15 residues. V gave up 6 bases and J gave up 4 bases, with 18 bases separating them. For the CDR3, the DNA is TGTGCCAGCAGCGCCTCGAAGGGGCGAGGCTATGGCTACACCTTC. Protein sequence: CASSASKGRGYGYTF.

This rearrangement joins TRBV28 to TRBJ2-6, with D uncertain. Germline CDR1 and CDR2: MDHEN and SYDVKM. The CDR3 covers 19 residues. Trimming stripped 5 bases from V and 2 bases from J, with 22 bases between. CDR3 region: CASSLGSNLIRPGANVLTF. CDR3 nucleotide sequence: TGTGCCAGCAGTCTAGGGTCAAACCTAATCAGGCCTGGGGCCAACGTCCTGACTTTC.

The chain uses TRBV10-2 and TRBJ1-1; 10 positions match TRBD1. V shed 6 bases and J 3 bases; nucleotides not matched to a gene: 10. Germline V gene data show CDR1 as WSHSY and CDR2 as SAAADI. The CDR3 contains 16 residues. CDR3 amino acids: CASRPTRQGAYTEAFF. In nucleotides, the CDR3 is TGCGCCAGCAGACCCACACGACAGGGGGCCTACACTGAAGCTTTCTTT.

The chain has TRBV6-1 and TRBJ2-5, with D possibly matching TRBD1 (6 bases). The CDR3 totals 15 residues. Between the trimmed V and J ends, which lost 3 bases and 3 bases, there was a span of 14 bases. Germline V gene lookup returns CDR1 MNHNS and CDR2 SASEGT. Here the CDR3 DNA reads TGTGCCAGCAGTGAGTGGCAGGGGTTAAAAGAGACCCAGTACTTC. Amino acid sequence: CASSEWQGLKETQYF.

The V call is TRBV19, the J call TRBJ1-1; maybe TRBD1 (6 bases). V was pared by 4 bases and J by 1 base, with 13 bases between. This CDR3 contains 15 residues. The germline CDR1 and CDR2 sequences are LNHDA and SQIVND (reference sequence). CDR3 bases: TGTGCCAGTAGTACGATACAGGGCACGAACACTGAAGCTTTCTTT. Translation: CASSTIQGTNTEAFF. The whole variable domain, filled in from reference TRBV19 and TRBJ1-1, reads DGGITQSPKYLFRKEGQNVTLSCEQNLNHDAMYWYRQDPGQGLRLIYYSQIVNDFQKGDIAEGYSVSREKKESFPLTVTSAQKNPTAFYLCASSTIQGTNTEAFFGQGTRLTVV.

This clone was seen only once. This chain links TRBV6-5 with TRBJ2-5, with 8 bases fitting TRBD1. Germline trimming cut 2 bases from V and 6 bases from J; bases unmatched to any gene: 5. Germline V lookup: CDR1 MNHEY, CDR2 SVGAGI. There are 14 residues in the CDR3. CDR3: CASSYGQGGKTQYF. The CDR3 DNA sequence: TGTGCCAGCAGTTACGGACAGGGTGGAAAGACCCAGTACTTC.

The chain employs TRBV7-6 and TRBJ2-1; TRBD1 aligns across 7 bases. The V segment lost 3 bases and the J segment 4 bases; nucleotides outside the gene matches: 6. Germline CDR1 and CDR2: SGHVS and FNYEAQ. The CDR3 consists of 15 residues. CDR3 coding DNA: TGTGCCAGCAGCTTTTTGGGGACAGTGTACAATGAGCAGTTCTTC. Its translation: CASSFLGTVYNEQFF.

V is TRBV9 and J is TRBJ2-1; D remains ambiguous. Deletions cut 4 bases from V and 1 base from J, with 18 bases between. CDR1 and CDR2 (germline): SGDLS, YYNGEE. This CDR3 region has 17 residues. CDR3 DNA sequence: TGTGCCAGCAGCCATCAATATAAACAGTTGTCCTACAATGAGCAGTTCTTC. The encoded protein is CASSHQYKQLSYNEQFF.

The gene calls are TRBV6-5 and TRBJ1-2, with TRBD1 as a possible D gene (6 bases). This CDR3 comprises 13 residues. Germline V gives CDR1 MNHEY, CDR2 SVGAGI. Trimming shortened V by 7 bases and J by 5 bases, and 14 bases separated the two germline ends. CDR3 region: CASTPGARYGYTF. The DNA of the CDR3 is TGTGCCAGCACCCCGGGGGCCCGTTATGGCTACACCTTC.

The chain couples TRBV12-3 or TRBV12-4 to TRBJ1-2; perhaps TRBD1 as D (6 bases). V shed 2 bases and J shed 7 bases, with 11 bases lying between them. This CDR3 contains 13 residues. The CDR3 region is CASSLTGLPGYTF. The DNA for the CDR3 is TGTGCCAGCAGTTTAACAGGGCTTCCTGGCTACACCTTC.

The chain has TRBV5-1 and TRBJ2-5; TRBD2 aligns across 8 bases. J lost 1 base, V lost 6 bases, and 8 bases had no gene match. The CDR3 loop spans 15 amino acids. Germline CDR1 and CDR2: SGHRS and YFSETQ. CDR3 residues: CASTLGSGTQETQYF. The CDR3 coding sequence is TGCGCCAGCACCCTGGGTAGCGGGACCCAAGAGACCCAGTACTTC.

V usage is TRBV12-5 and J usage is TRBJ2-3; D call uncertain. This CDR3 spans 14 amino acids. CDR1 and CDR2 from the germline V gene are LGHNT and FRNRAP. The ends were cut back, 2 bases at V and 4 bases at J, with 10 bases in the middle. CDR3: CASGLSTSADTQYF. The DNA of the CDR3 is TGTGCTAGTGGTTTGTCCACCTCAGCAGATACGCAGTATTTT.

The V gene is TRBV2, the J gene TRBJ2-3; either TRBD1 or TRBD2 may fit D (5 bases each). Germline-derived CDR1 and CDR2 are SNHLY and FYNNEI. V was cut by 8 bases and J by 2 bases, with 11 bases left in between. The CDR3 extends over 13 amino acids. CDR3 in DNA: TGTGCCAGCTCCGTCGGGGCCACAGATACGCAGTATTTT. It encodes CASSVGATDTQYF.

This rearrangement joins TRBV5-1 to TRBJ2-1; the D gene could be TRBD1 or TRBD2 (7 bases each). Germline V gene lookup returns CDR1 SGHRS and CDR2 YFSETQ. The V and J ends lost 3 bases and 0 bases respectively, with 13 bases between them. The CDR3 spans 16 residues. Here the CDR3 DNA reads TGCGCCAGCAGCTCCCAGGGGGGGAGCTCCTACAATGAGCAGTTCTTC. This translates into CASSSQGGSSYNEQFF. The full variable domain, with the rest looked up from reference TRBV5-1 and TRBJ2-1, is KAGVTQTPRYLIKTRGQQVTLSCSPISGHRSVSWYQQTPGQGLQFLFEYFSETQRNKGNFPGRFSGRQFSNSRSEMNVSTLELGDSALYLCASSSQGGSSYNEQFFGPGTRLTVL.